This TCR beta chain emerged from a study of glioma-infiltrating T cells after dendritic cell vaccination. Regarding the study as a whole: Complete blood and tumor specimen sets were limited to few patients.

Sequencing used immunoSEQ multiplex PCR; TCRdb keeps in-frame clones, though not all of them. The repertoire includes more than 95,000 clones, approximately 80% of them detected once, and more than 10% sits in the top ten. In this sample, this clone turned up a few times. The target antigen is unknown. Germline values: CDR1 LNHNV, CDR2 YYDKDF (reference sequence). The V segment lost 5 bases and the J segment 5 bases; nucleotides outside the gene matches: 4. The CDR3 covers 13 residues. The input for sequencing was blood, taken before dendritic cell vaccination. The receptor comes from a human donor with glioblastoma. The gene calls are TRBV15 and TRBJ2-3; 7 nucleotides agree with TRBD2. The CDR3 region is CATSFQRGDTQYF. The DNA for the CDR3 is TGTGCCACCAGCTTCCAGCGGGGAGATACGCAGTATTTT.